This T cell receptor (beta chain) derives from a study of CD8 T cells in ankylosing spondylitis (dated by TCRdb to 2016 to 2017). Context from the whole study: To find TCR variants linked to disease, the study profiled T cell receptor beta repertoires in ankylosing spondylitis patients and healthy donors. The whole study cohort included 108 healthy donors and around 25 ankylosing spondylitis patients. Peripheral blood was sampled, and synovial fluid was also collected from ankylosing spondylitis patients. Study-level results and caveats: Some TCR beta motif variants had previously been reported in synovial fluid and blood of reactive arthritis patients, which suggested common disease-initiation mechanisms. Blood from ankylosing spondylitis patients appeared to be characterized by a TCR beta motif made up of about 8 highly homologous amino acid variants. Significant enrichment of the disease-linked clones was reported in matched synovial fluid samples from ankylosing spondylitis patients. The disease-linked clones showed a CD8+ phenotype and occurred at relatively low frequencies in peripheral blood.

Sequencer: Illumina HiSeq 2500. TCR beta libraries were prepared by quantitative 5'-RACE with molecular barcodes. The authors' pipeline ran thus. A new computational method based on a probabilistic model of VDJ rearrangement was used to identify disease-linked TCR variants. TCRdb took the public reads, trimmed them with fastp at Q25, ran MiXCR for clone calling and kept in-frame beta chains. CDR3 protein duplicates are merged, each entry listing the most common genes and DNA. TCRdb's processing, not the authors' own work, is the source of the V and J calls. The sample profile shows 200,000 or so distinct CDR3 sequences; around 13% of them were found once. Of the sample, around 10% is held by the ten largest clones. This clonotype showed up many times. Which antigen it targets is not known. No base quality information exists; no much larger clone differs at one position. Inclusive of the bounding cysteine and phenylalanine, the CDR3 is 12 residues long. Of all the DNA, just the CDR3 is kept, 36 bases in frame from base 1. Between the V and J ends, shortened by 6 bases and 4 bases respectively, the junction contains 11 bases. In the germline V gene, CDR1 corresponds to SGHRS and CDR2 to YFSETQ.

Sequenced: blood, either unsorted or a sorted T cell fraction (not recorded which). The V gene is TRBV5-1 and the J gene is TRBJ2-7; the D gene is possibly TRBD2, with 5 bases matching. This TCR was recovered from a female donor with ankylosing spondylitis or in good health (not recorded which). The CDR3 reads as follows: CASTDSGYEQYF. The sequenced DNA: TGCGCCAGCACGGACTCGGGATACGAGCAGTACTTC.